This T cell receptor (beta chain) was identified during a study of blood T cell repertoires in COVID-19. At the level of the study: T cells, B-cell-depleted T cells, or PBMCs provided the cDNA or gDNA that served as material.

The V gene's germline CDR1 is SQVTM and CDR2 ANQGSEA. J lost 1 base, V lost 6 bases, and 6 bases had no gene match. The CDR3 is 14 residues long. Sequencing used immunoSEQ multiplex PCR; TCRdb keeps in-frame clones, though not all of them. This sample yields under 250,000 clones, of which more than 75% are seen a single time; around 6% belongs to the top ten. The TCR comes from a woman in her thirties or forties with COVID-19, enrolled during active disease. The sequencing input was peripheral blood. This rearrangement joins TRBV29-1 to TRBJ2-3; 8 bases match TRBD2. In DNA, the CDR3 is TGCAGCGTGGGAATGACTAGCGGCACAGATACGCAGTATTTT. It yields the protein CSVGMTSGTDTQYF.